This passage covers 3 T cell receptor beta chains from one sample sequenced in a study of Graves' ophthalmopathy and Graves' hyperthyroidism (dated by TCRdb to 2017 to 2018). TCRdb records Illumina HiSeq 2000 as the sequencer. TCR beta CDR3 regions were amplified from RNA transcripts for repertoire sequencing. The first round of RT-PCR was done with HTBI primers and the Qiagen OneStep RT-PCR kit, and was followed by a second round of multiplex PCR, then size selection and purification. In-frame beta chains were kept once TCRdb had trimmed the public reads at Q25 with fastp and called clones with MiXCR. Every CDR3 protein is listed once, alongside the most common genes and DNA of its rows. Within this sample are approximately 540,000 distinct CDR3 sequences, with 39% of them counted one time only. The ten largest clones take up roughly 4% of the sample. The sample comprised peripheral blood or thyroid tissue (not recorded which). The receptors here all came from an adult man with Graves' hyperthyroidism.

This clonotype was detected ten times or more. This chain joins TRBV19 and TRBJ2-5, with 7 bases matching TRBD2. CDR1 LNHDA and CDR2 SQIVND come from the germline V gene (reference sequence). V dropped 5 bases and J dropped 5; count of bases not matched to a gene: 17. This CDR3 is built from 17 residues. Written as DNA, the CDR3 is TGTGCCAGTAGTCGCTCCGTAGCTAGCGGAACGTTGGAGACCCAGTACTTC. This sequence encodes CASSRSVASGTLETQYF.

Remarks on this clonotype: With a much larger clone just one base away, this may be a read error. This rearrangement joins TRBV12-3 or TRBV12-4 to TRBJ1-1; tentative D call: TRBD1 (5 bases). V was cut by 6 bases and J by 1 base, with 12 bases left in between. This CDR3 has 14 residues. In DNA form, the CDR3 reads TGTGCCAGCAGCTCAGTCAGGGCGAACACTGAAGCTTTCTTT. It yields the protein CASSSVRANTEAFF.

This chain links TRBV2 with TRBJ2-5, with 7 bases identical to TRBD2. V lost 6 bases to trimming and J lost 11 bases; unmatched junction nucleotides: 15. This CDR3 is built from 14 residues. CDR1 is SNHLY, CDR2 FYNNEI, per germline. DNA for the CDR3: TGTGCCAGCAGGAGCGGGGCGTTGAGAGATACGCAGTACTTC. Translation: CASRSGALRDTQYF.